The source of this TCR beta chain is a study of spatial heterogeneity in lung cancer (dated 2019 in TCRdb). Looking at the study overall: More beta-chain than alpha-chain transcripts were consistently detected, likely reflecting higher beta-chain transcript abundance. At surgery, over 200 tumor regions, roughly 63 matched nontumor lung samples and more than 55 PBMC samples were TCR-sequenced for both alpha and beta chains. The study linked features of the TCR repertoire to counts of nonsynonymous mutations, which were determined by whole-exome sequencing of tumor tissue. In the raw uncorrected reads, each unique combination of TCR and UMI appeared more than ten times on average. In non-small cell lung cancer, the study quantitatively compared TCR alpha and beta repertoires across several tumor regions, matched nontumor lung, and blood. What the work shows at the level of the full study, not this receptor alone: Ubiquitous expanded tumor TCRs were detected in blood more often at tumor resection than at routine follow-up. Additional single-cell paired TCR alpha and beta sequencing was considered necessary to confirm, at a functional level, the hypothesis that regional TCRs recognize regional mutations.

Relative to germline, V is missing 0 bases and J is missing 6 bases, with 4 bases of the junction outside any gene match. The germline V gene encodes CDR1 SGHRS and CDR2 YFSETQ. From its cysteine to its phenylalanine, the CDR3 spans 15 amino acids. Just the 45-base CDR3 DNA is kept, in frame starting at base 1. Library preparation used 5' RACE. The listed sequencing device is NextSeq 500. In the TCR library protocol, a unique molecular identifier was attached to each TCR cDNA molecule so that PCR and sequencing errors could be corrected. On the authors' methods: Decombinator tools were used for TCR identification, UMI-based error correction and CDR3 extraction. TCRs above a frequency of 2 per 1,000, corresponding to the top 1% of the tumor frequency distribution, were defined as expanded. Renyi diversity was computed with the R vegan package after each repertoire had been subsampled 100 times to 5,000 TCRs. CDR3 similarity networks were built from amino acid triplet string-kernel similarity, connecting CDR3s with pairwise similarity above 0.82. In-frame beta chains were kept once TCRdb had trimmed the public reads at Q25 with fastp and called clones with MiXCR. Every CDR3 protein is listed once, alongside the most common genes and DNA of its rows. The V and J calls reflect TCRdb's pipeline rather than the authors' work. The sample table lists under 30,000 distinct CDR3 sequences, about 3.3% of them with a count of one. The ten most abundant clones make up about 28% of the sample.

The label giving this sample's time point can be read as: sample taken at primary tumor resection. Whole RNA extracted from tumor and nontumor lung tissue, or from cryopreserved PBMC samples, was used for TCR sequencing without cell sorting. The donors were about 65 patients from the lung TRACERx cohort who had early-stage, untreated non-small cell lung cancer. A patient was chosen for TCR sequencing only when enough RNA was available from at least two tumor regions. This clonotype has just a few counts. Its specific antigen is unknown. The sample holds no much larger clone one base away, and base qualities are not on file.

Sequenced here: PBMCs, sampled at surgery. The chain links TRBV5-1 with TRBJ1-4; a stretch of 8 junction bases matches TRBD1. This receptor was taken from a female donor with early-stage non-small cell lung cancer. The sequenced DNA is TGCGCCAGCAGCTTGGGGGACAGGCGCCATGAAAAACTGTTTTTT. It is translated as CASSLGDRRHEKLFF.